Presented here are 13 T cell receptor beta chains from one specimen sequenced in a study of blood T cell repertoires in COVID-19. The data were produced by immunoSEQ multiplex PCR, yet TCRdb's version contains in-frame clones alone and is incomplete. The sample gives 150,000 to 200,000 clones, around three quarters of which show up once; less than 9.5% is in the top ten. Sequencing was performed on peripheral blood. These receptors all come from a man aged 55 to 70 with acute or convalescent COVID-19.

The chain couples TRBV5-5 to TRBJ2-1; D is unresolved. There are 13 residues in the CDR3. Trimming pared 7 bases from V and 0 bases from J, leaving 8 bases between. The germline V gene has CDR1 SGHKS and CDR2 YYEKEE (reference sequence). CDR3 sequence reads: CASERSSYNEQFF. CDR3 nucleotides: TGTGCCAGCGAGCGCAGCTCCTACAATGAGCAGTTCTTC.

CDR3 DNA: TGTGCCAGCAGCTTCGGGACAGACAATTCACCCCTCCACTTT. This sequence encodes CASSFGTDNSPLHF. This sequence joins TRBV11-1 and TRBJ1-6; 7 nucleotides line up with TRBD1. V trimming: 3 bases; J trimming: 7 bases; junction bases outside the gene matches: 3. CDR1 is SGHAT, CDR2 FQDESV, per germline (reference sequence). The CDR3 runs 14 residues.

This clone has a handful of counts. The chain is built from TRBV7-3 and TRBJ2-1, with D unresolved. This CDR3 spans 14 amino acids. Per germline, CDR1 SGHTA and CDR2 FQGTGA. V was clipped by 8 bases and J by 0 bases, with 11 bases between them. The CDR3 region has the DNA TGTGCCAGCTCCGACTCAAGCTCCTACAATGAGCAGTTCTTC. It encodes CASSDSSSYNEQFF. Variable domain in full (rest from reference TRBV7-3 and TRBJ2-1): GAGVSQTPSNKVTEKGKYVELRCDPISGHTALYWYRQSLGQGPEFLIYFQGTGAADDSGLPNDRFFAVRPEGSVSTLKIQRTERGDSAVYLCASSDSSSYNEQFFGPGTRLTVL.

This chain joins TRBV20-1 and TRBJ2-5, with a tentative D call TRBD1 (6 bases). The CDR3 is made up of 11 amino acids. The germline V and J ends were trimmed by 5 bases and 5 bases, with 9 bases remaining between them. The germline gives CDR1 DFQATT, CDR2 SNEGSKA (reference sequence). As DNA, the CDR3 is TGCAGTGCTCCGAGGGGGGAGACCCAGTACTTC. It codes for CSAPRGETQYF.

The CDR3 region is CSVTNYGQGSRYGYTF. The DNA of the CDR3 is TGCAGCGTTACCAACTACGGACAGGGCTCAAGATATGGCTACACCTTC. This rearrangement joins TRBV29-1 to TRBJ1-2; 8 bases align to TRBD1. CDR1 and CDR2 from the germline V gene are SQVTM and ANQGSEA. The junction had 16 bases not matched to a gene; V was cut back by 5 bases and J by 5 bases. CDR3 length: 16 residues.

The gene calls are TRBV3-1 (or the pseudogene TRBV3-2) and TRBJ1-2, with D unclear. Trimming cost V 0 bases and J 4 bases, with 6 bases left between them. The CDR3 has 13 amino acids. In germline, CDR1 is LGHDT, CDR2 YNNKEL (reference sequence). The CDR3 sequence: CASSQETVYGYTF. CDR3 nucleotide sequence: TGTGCCAGCAGCCAAGAAACAGTCTATGGCTACACCTTC.

This chain connects TRBV5-3 to TRBJ2-7; 7 nucleotides align to TRBD2. TRBV5-3 is an open reading frame, and its role is uncertain. The CDR3 consists of 15 residues. J lost 2 bases, V lost 1 base, and 6 bases had no gene match. Here the CDR3 reads CARSLYSGGAYEQYF. CDR3 DNA: TGTGCCAGAAGCTTGTACTCGGGGGGAGCCTACGAGCAGTACTTC.

This clone was seen only once. The chain combines TRBV6-6 with TRBJ2-5; 9 nucleotides line up with TRBD1. From germline, CDR1 is MNHNY and CDR2 SVGAGI (reference sequence). After removal of 2 bases from V and 2 bases from J, the junction contained 3 bases not matched to a gene. CDR3 length: 15 amino acids. This CDR3 reads CASSYTDRGQETQYF. CDR3 nucleotides: TGTGCCAGCAGTTACACTGACAGGGGGCAAGAGACCCAGTACTTC.

The rearrangement joins TRBV19 to TRBJ1-5; possibly TRBD1 for D (5 bases). The germline gives CDR1 LNHDA, CDR2 SQIVND (reference sequence). The CDR3 runs to 18 residues. Trimming left V 3 bases short and J 0 bases short, with 18 bases between. The CDR3 here is CASSMEGPLTFSNQPQHF. The CDR3 DNA follows: TGTGCCAGTAGTATGGAGGGGCCTCTGACTTTTAGCAATCAGCCCCAGCATTTT.

This clone appeared a single time. J is TRBJ2-2 and V is TRBV5-5, with 9 bases aligning to TRBD1. V was clipped by 3 bases and J by 7 bases; unmatched bases: 16. Germline lookup yields CDR1 SGHKS and CDR2 YYEKEE (reference sequence). The CDR3 is made up of 18 amino acids. The CDR3 nucleotides are TGTGCCAGCAGCTCCCGAGGGGGACAGGGAGGTGTAGGCGGGGAGCTGTTTTTT. Translating gives CASSSRGGQGGVGGELFF.

The V gene is TRBV7-3, the J gene TRBJ1-1; possibly TRBD1 for D (5 bases). Per germline, CDR1 SGHTA and CDR2 FQGTGA. The CDR3 extends over 13 amino acids. Trimming removed 8 bases at V and 0 bases at J, with 10 bases between. CDR3 nucleotides: TGTGCCAGCGGCCCAGGGTTGAACACTGAAGCTTTCTTT. Translating gives CASGPGLNTEAFF.

The chain's CDR3 is CASSDKGAEQYF. The CDR3 nucleotides read TGTGCCAGCAGCGACAAAGGGGCCGAGCAGTACTTC. V gene TRBV9 combines with J gene TRBJ2-7; the D gene is possibly TRBD1 (5 bases). Between the trimmed V and J ends, which lost 3 bases and 6 bases, there was a span of 10 bases. CDR1 is SGDLS, CDR2 YYNGEE, per germline. The CDR3 is made up of 12 amino acids.

This chain uses TRBV2 with TRBJ1-2; 7 bases agree with TRBD1. The CDR3 has 12 amino acids. The V gene's germline CDR1 is SNHLY and CDR2 FYNNEI. The ends lost 7 bases at V and 6 bases at J; junction bases unmatched: 5. CDR3 sequence (DNA): TGTGCCAGCACTCGGACAGGCCATGGCTACACCTTC. This codes for CASTRTGHGYTF.